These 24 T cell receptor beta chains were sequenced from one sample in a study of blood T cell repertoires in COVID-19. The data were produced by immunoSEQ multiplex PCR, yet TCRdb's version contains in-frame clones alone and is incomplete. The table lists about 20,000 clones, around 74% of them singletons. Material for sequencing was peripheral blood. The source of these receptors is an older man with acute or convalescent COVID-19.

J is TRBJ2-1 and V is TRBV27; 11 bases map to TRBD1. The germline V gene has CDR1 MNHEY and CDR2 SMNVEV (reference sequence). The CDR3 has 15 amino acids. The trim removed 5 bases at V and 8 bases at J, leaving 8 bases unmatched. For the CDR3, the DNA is TGTGCCAGCAGTCTCCGGGACAGGGGGATCGATGAGCAGTTCTTC. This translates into CASSLRDRGIDEQFF.

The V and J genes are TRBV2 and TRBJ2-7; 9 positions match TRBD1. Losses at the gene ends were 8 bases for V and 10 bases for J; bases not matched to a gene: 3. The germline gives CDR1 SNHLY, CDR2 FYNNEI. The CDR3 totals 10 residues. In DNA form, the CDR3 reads TGTGCCAGCGGGGACAGGGCCCAGTACGTC. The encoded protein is CASGDRAQYV.

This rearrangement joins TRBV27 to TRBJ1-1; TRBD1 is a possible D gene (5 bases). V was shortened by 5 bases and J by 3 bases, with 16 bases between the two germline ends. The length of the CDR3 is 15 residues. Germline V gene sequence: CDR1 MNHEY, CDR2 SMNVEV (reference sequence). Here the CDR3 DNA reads TGTGCCAGCAGTCTAAAGCGGGGGGTATACACTGAAGCTTTCTTT. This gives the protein CASSLKRGVYTEAFF.

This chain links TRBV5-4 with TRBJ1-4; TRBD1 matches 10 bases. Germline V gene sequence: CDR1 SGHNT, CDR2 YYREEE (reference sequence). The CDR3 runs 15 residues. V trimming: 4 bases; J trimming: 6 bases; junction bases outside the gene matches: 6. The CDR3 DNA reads TGTGCCAGCAGCGTCCGGGACAGGGGTCATGAAAAACTGTTTTTT. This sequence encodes CASSVRDRGHEKLFF.

This CDR3 is CASSQYEKLFF. The CDR3 bases are TGTGCCAGCAGTCAGTATGAAAAACTGTTTTTT. The rearrangement joins TRBV25-1 to TRBJ1-4; D is ambiguous. The V gene lost 5 bases and the J gene lost 6 bases, with 4 bases spanning the gap. CDR3 length: 11 amino acids. The V gene's germline CDR1 is MGHDK and CDR2 SYGVNS.

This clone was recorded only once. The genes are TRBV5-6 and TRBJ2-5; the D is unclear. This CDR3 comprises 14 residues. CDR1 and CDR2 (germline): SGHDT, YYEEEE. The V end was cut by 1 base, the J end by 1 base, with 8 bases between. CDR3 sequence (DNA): TGTGCCAGCAGCTTGTCCCCACTCCAAGAGACCCAGTACTTC. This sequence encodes CASSLSPLQETQYF.

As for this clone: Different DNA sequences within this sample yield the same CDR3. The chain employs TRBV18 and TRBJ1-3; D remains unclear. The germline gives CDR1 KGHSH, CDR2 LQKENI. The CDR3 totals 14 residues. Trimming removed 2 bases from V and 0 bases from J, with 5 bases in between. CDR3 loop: CASSPTDSGNTIYF. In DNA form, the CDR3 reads TGTGCCAGCTCACCAACAGACTCTGGAAACACCATATATTTT.

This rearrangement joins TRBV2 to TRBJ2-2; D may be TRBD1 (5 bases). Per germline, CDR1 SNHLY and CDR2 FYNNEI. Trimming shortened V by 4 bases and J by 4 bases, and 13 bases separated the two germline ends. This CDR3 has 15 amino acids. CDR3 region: CASSGQGLTTGELFF. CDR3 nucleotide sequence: TGTGCCAGCAGTGGTCAGGGTTTGACCACCGGGGAGCTGTTTTTT.

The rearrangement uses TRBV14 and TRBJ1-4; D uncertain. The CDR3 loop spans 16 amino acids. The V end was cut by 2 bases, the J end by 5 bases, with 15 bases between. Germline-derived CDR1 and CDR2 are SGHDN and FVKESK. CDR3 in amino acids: CASSQFAGSKNEKLFF. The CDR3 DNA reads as TGTGCCAGCAGCCAATTCGCGGGGTCCAAAAATGAAAAACTGTTTTTT.

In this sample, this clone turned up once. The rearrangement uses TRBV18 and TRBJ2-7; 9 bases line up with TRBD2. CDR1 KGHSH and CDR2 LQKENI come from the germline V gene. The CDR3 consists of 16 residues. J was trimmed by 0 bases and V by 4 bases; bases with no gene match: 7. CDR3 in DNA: TGTGCCAGCTCACATGGTAGTAGCGGGAGCTCCTACGAGCAGTACTTC. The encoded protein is CASSHGSSGSSYEQYF.

As DNA, the CDR3 is TGTGCCAGCAGCTTGGGAGGCCAAGGGGGGGGCTATGGCTACACCTTC. Its protein is CASSLGGQGGGYGYTF. The J gene is TRBJ1-2, the V gene TRBV5-4, with D perhaps matching TRBD1 (6 bases). The CDR3 spans 16 residues. Trimming stripped 0 bases from V and 4 bases from J, with 16 bases between. Germline CDR1 reads SGHNT; CDR2 reads YYREEE (reference sequence).

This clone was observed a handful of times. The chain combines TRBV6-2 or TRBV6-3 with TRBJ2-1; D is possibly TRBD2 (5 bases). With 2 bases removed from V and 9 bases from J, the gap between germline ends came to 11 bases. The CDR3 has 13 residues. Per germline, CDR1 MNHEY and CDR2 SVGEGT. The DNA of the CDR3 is TGTGCCAGCAGTTACGACTACGACACTGAGCAGTTCTTC. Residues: CASSYDYDTEQFF.

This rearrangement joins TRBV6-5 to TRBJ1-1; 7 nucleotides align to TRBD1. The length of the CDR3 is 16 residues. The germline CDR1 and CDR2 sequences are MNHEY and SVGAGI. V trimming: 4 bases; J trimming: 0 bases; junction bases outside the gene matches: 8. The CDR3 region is CASSSTGTWVNTEAFF. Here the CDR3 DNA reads TGTGCCAGCAGTTCGACAGGGACCTGGGTGAACACTGAAGCTTTCTTT.

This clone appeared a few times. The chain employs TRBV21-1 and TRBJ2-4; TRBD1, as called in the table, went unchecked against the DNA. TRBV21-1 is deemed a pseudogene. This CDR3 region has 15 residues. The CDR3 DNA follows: TGTGCCAGCAGCGGATCGGACAGGGGCAAAAACATTCAGTACTTC. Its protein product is CASSGSDRGKNIQYF.

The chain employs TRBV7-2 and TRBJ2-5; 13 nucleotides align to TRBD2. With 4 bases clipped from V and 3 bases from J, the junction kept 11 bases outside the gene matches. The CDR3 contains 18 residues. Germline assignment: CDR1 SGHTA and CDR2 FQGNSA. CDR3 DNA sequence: TGTGCCAGCAGCTCCCACTGGACTAGCGGGAGATGGGAAGAGACCCAGTACTTC. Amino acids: CASSSHWTSGRWEETQYF.

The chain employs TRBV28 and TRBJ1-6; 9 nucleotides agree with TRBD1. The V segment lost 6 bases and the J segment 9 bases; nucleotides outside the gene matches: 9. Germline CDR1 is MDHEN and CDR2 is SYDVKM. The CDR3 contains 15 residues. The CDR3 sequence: CASRPSTGGGSPLHF. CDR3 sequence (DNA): TGTGCCAGCAGACCATCCACAGGGGGCGGTTCACCCCTCCACTTT.

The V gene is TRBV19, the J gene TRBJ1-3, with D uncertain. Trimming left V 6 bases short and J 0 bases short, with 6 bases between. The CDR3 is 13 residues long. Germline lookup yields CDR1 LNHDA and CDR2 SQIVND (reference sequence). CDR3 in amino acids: CASRKPSGNTIYF. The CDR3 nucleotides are TGTGCCAGTAGGAAGCCCTCTGGAAACACCATATATTTT.

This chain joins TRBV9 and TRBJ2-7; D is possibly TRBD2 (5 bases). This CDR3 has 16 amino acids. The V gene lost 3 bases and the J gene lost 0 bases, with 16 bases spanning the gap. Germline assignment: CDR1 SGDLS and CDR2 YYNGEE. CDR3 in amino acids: CASSGDDGESSYEQYF. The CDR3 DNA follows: TGTGCCAGCAGCGGCGACGACGGGGAGAGCTCCTACGAGCAGTACTTC.

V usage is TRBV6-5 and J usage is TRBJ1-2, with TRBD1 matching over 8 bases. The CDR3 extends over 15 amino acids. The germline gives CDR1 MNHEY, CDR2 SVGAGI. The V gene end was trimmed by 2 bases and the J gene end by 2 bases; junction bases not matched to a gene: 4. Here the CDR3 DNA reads TGTGCCAGCAGTTACGGCAGGGGGCTCAACTATGGCTACACCTTC. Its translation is CASSYGRGLNYGYTF.

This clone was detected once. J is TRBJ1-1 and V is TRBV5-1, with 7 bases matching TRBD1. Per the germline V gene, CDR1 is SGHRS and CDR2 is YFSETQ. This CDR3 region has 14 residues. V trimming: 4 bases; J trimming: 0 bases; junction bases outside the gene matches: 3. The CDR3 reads CASSRDSLNTEAFF. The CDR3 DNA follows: TGCGCCAGCAGCAGGGACAGTCTGAACACTGAAGCTTTCTTT.

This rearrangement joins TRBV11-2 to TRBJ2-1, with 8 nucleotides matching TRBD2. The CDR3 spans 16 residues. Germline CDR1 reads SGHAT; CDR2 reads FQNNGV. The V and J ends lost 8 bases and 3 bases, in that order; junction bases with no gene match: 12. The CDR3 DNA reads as TGTGCCAGCCTAAGTGGCGGGAGGACGGACTACAATGAGCAGTTCTTC. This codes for CASLSGGRTDYNEQFF.

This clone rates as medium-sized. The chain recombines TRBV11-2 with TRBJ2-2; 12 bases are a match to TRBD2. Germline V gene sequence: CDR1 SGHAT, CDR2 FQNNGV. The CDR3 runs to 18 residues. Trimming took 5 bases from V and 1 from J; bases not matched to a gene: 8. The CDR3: CASSPRTSGTGNTGELFF. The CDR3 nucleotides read TGTGCCAGCAGCCCGCGGACTAGCGGGACCGGGAACACCGGGGAGCTGTTTTTT.

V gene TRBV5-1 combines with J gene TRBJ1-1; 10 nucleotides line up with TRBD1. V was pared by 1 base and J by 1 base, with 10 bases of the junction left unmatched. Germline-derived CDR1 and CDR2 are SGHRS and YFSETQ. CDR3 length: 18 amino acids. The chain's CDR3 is CASSLLTGTGAGNTEAFF. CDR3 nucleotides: TGCGCCAGCAGCTTGTTGACCGGGACAGGGGCTGGGAACACTGAAGCTTTCTTT.

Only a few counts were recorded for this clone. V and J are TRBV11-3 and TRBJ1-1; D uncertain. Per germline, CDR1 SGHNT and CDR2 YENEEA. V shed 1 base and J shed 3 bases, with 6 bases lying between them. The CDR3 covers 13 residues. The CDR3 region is CASSLASYTEAFF. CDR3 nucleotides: TGTGCCAGCAGCTTAGCCAGTTACACTGAAGCTTTCTTT.